Below are 26 T cell receptor beta chains sequenced from a single sample in a study of CD8 T cells in Susac syndrome. RNA amounts of roughly 0.5 to 1 ug underwent reverse transcription with random hexamers. TCRdb reanalysed the immunoSEQ multiplex PCR reads using MiXCR and keeps one entry per CDR3 protein. Among some 220,000 distinct CDR3 sequences listed, nearly 97% were seen once. Sequencing was performed on CD4+ T cells from PBMCs. These receptors all come from a human donor with multiple sclerosis.

This chain joins TRBV5-4 and TRBJ2-2; 8 nucleotides agree with TRBD1. The CDR3 runs 16 residues. V shed 4 bases and J 5 bases; nucleotides not matched to a gene: 10. Germline-derived CDR1 and CDR2 are SGHNT and YYREEE (reference sequence). The CDR3 DNA is TGTGCCAGCAGCCGGAGCACGGACAGGGTGACCGGGGAGCTGTTTTTT. It encodes CASSRSTDRVTGELFF.

This chain uses TRBV29-1 with TRBJ1-1; the D is unclear. The germline V and J ends were trimmed by 2 bases and 4 bases, with 8 bases remaining between them. The CDR3 is 12 amino acids. Looked up from germline, CDR1 is SQVTM and CDR2 is ANQGSEA. CDR3 sequence (DNA): TGCAGCGTTGAACCCCTTTCCACTGAAGCTTTCTTT. Amino acid sequence: CSVEPLSTEAFF.

V is TRBV6-4 and J is TRBJ2-2; possible D gene TRBD2, 5 bases. Looked up from germline, CDR1 is MRHNA and CDR2 is SNTAGT. This CDR3 is built from 14 residues. V was pared by 2 bases and J by 5 bases, with 9 bases between. Here the CDR3 reads CASSDEGWTGELFF. CDR3 DNA: TGTGCCAGCAGTGACGAGGGTTGGACCGGGGAGCTGTTTTTT.

CDR3: CATRRLAGHTQYF. The CDR3 nucleotides read TGTGCCACCAGACGACTAGCGGGACATACGCAGTATTTT. V usage is TRBV24-1 and J usage is TRBJ2-3; 11 nucleotides align to TRBD2. Trimming took 7 bases from V and 7 from J; bases not matched to a gene: 3. The CDR3 runs 13 residues. CDR1 and CDR2 (germline): KGHDR, SFDVKD.

This clonotype was counted once. V usage is TRBV29-1 and J usage is TRBJ1-3; unclear D gene. CDR1 is SQVTM, CDR2 ANQGSEA, per germline. The germline V and J ends were trimmed by 2 bases and 7 bases, with 9 bases remaining between them. The CDR3 sequence is 12 residues long. In DNA, the CDR3 is TGCAGCGTTGAAATCGCGGCTAACACCATATATTTT. Its translation: CSVEIAANTIYF.

V and J are TRBV29-1 and TRBJ1-3; D call uncertain. The CDR3 spans 16 residues. Trimming removed 0 bases at V and 0 bases at J, with 12 bases between. The germline gives CDR1 SQVTM, CDR2 ANQGSEA. The CDR3 DNA follows: TGCAGCGTTGAAGATCGAAGCGGTAGCTCTGGAAACACCATATATTTT. Residues: CSVEDRSGSSGNTIYF.

This chain's CDR3 is CASSLDSGYEQYF. The CDR3 nucleotides read TGCGCCAGCAGCTTGGATTCGGGCTACGAGCAGTACTTC. J is TRBJ2-7 and V is TRBV5-1; D uncertain. V dropped 0 bases and J dropped 3 bases, with 7 bases sitting between them. The CDR3 consists of 13 residues. Per germline, CDR1 SGHRS and CDR2 YFSETQ.

This chain uses TRBV20-1 with TRBJ1-2, with a possible D match to TRBD1 (5 bases). Germline V CDR1 and CDR2: DFQATT, SNEGSKA (reference sequence). Trimming shortened V by 5 bases and J by 7 bases, and 14 bases separated the two germline ends. The length of the CDR3 is 12 residues. CDR3 loop: CSAQGLGGGYTF. The CDR3 nucleotides are TGCAGTGCTCAAGGGTTGGGGGGTGGCTACACCTTC.

The chain uses TRBV5-4 and TRBJ1-6; 7 bases are shared with TRBD1. CDR3 length: 15 residues. V shed 0 bases, J shed 9 bases, and the junction held 6 bases outside the gene matches. Germline CDR1 and CDR2: SGHNT and YYREEE (reference sequence). CDR3 nucleotide sequence: TGTGCCAGCAGCTTGGCCCGACAGGGAACTTCACCCCTCCACTTT. This encodes CASSLARQGTSPLHF.

The chain links TRBV14 to TRBJ1-6; D is undetermined. This CDR3 has 14 amino acids. V lost 0 bases to trimming and J lost 10 bases, with 10 bases between them. Germline V gene data show CDR1 as SGHDN and CDR2 as FVKESK. The CDR3 region has the DNA TGTGCCAGCAGCCAAGATATCGGAGCATCACCCCTCCACTTT. Translation gives CASSQDIGASPLHF. Filled out from reference TRBV14 and TRBJ1-6, the complete variable domain reads EAGVTQFPSHSVIEKGQTVTLRCDPISGHDNLYWYRRVMGKEIKFLLHFVKESKQDESGMPNNRFLAERTGGTYSTLKVQPAELEDSGVYFCASSQDIGASPLHFGNGTRLTVT.

V and J are TRBV5-6 and TRBJ1-2; a possible D gene is TRBD1 (5 bases). V was cut by 3 bases and J by 8 bases, with 14 bases left in between. The CDR3 covers 13 residues. Germline V lookup: CDR1 SGHDT, CDR2 YYEEEE. The CDR3 DNA reads TGTGCCAGCAGCTCGGGACTCTCTGCCGGCTACACCTTC. Protein: CASSSGLSAGYTF.

The gene calls are TRBV7-3 and TRBJ2-4; D possibly corresponds to TRBD1 (5 bases). V lost 1 base, J lost 11 bases, and 18 bases lay in between. The CDR3 is 15 amino acids. Looked up from germline, CDR1 is SGHTA and CDR2 is FQGTGA. The CDR3: CASSLNAQGIGVQYF. The CDR3 coding sequence is TGTGCCAGCAGCTTAAATGCGCAGGGAATTGGCGTTCAGTACTTC.

This chain uses TRBV20-1 with TRBJ2-3; D is uncertain. Germline V gene sequence: CDR1 DFQATT, CDR2 SNEGSKA (reference sequence). The V and J ends lost 5 bases and 1 base respectively, with 10 bases between them. CDR3 length equals 13 residues. The CDR3, as DNA: TGCAGTGCTCGCGGAGTCCGCACAGATACGCAGTATTTT. This codes for CSARGVRTDTQYF.

The chain couples TRBV30 to TRBJ1-1; no clear D gene. Trimming removed 1 base from V and 8 bases from J, with 17 bases in between. The CDR3 extends over 14 amino acids. Germline V CDR1 and CDR2: GTSNPN, SVGIG (reference sequence). This chain's CDR3 is CAWSGGGSAREAFF. The CDR3, as DNA: TGTGCCTGGAGTGGAGGCGGCAGCGCTAGGGAAGCTTTCTTT.

The rearrangement uses TRBV12-5 and TRBJ2-1; D ambiguous. The ends were cut back, 4 bases at V and 0 bases at J, with 16 bases in the middle. This CDR3 contains 17 residues. Germline CDR1 is LGHNT and CDR2 is FRNRAP. The CDR3 sequence is CASGWTALAYSYNEQFF. Here the CDR3 DNA reads TGTGCTAGTGGTTGGACGGCGTTGGCATACTCCTACAATGAGCAGTTCTTC.

To note about this clonotype: The junction departs from the called germline gene at one end, perhaps through a read error. V usage is TRBV5-1 and J usage is TRBJ2-7; 9 positions match TRBD1. The CDR3 extends over 14 amino acids. Per germline, CDR1 SGHRS and CDR2 YFSETQ. CDR3 DNA: TGCGCCAGCAGCTCGGGACAGGGCTTGACCCCTCCGCGGTTC. Its translation: CASSSGQGLTPPRF.

The chain links TRBV12-5 to TRBJ1-5, with TRBD1 identical over 7 bases. The ends lost 3 bases at V and 1 base at J; junction bases unmatched: 3. The CDR3 has 15 residues. In germline, CDR1 is LGHNT, CDR2 FRNRAP. CDR3 coding DNA: TGTGCTAGTGGTTTAGAGGGGGCCAGCAATCAGCCCCAGCATTTT. Amino acid sequence: CASGLEGASNQPQHF.

The gene calls are TRBV2 and TRBJ1-1; 8 bases fit TRBD1. The V gene end was trimmed by 6 bases and the J gene end by 8 bases; junction bases not matched to a gene: 11. There are 14 residues in the CDR3. Looked up from germline, CDR1 is SNHLY and CDR2 is FYNNEI. CDR3 coding DNA: TGTGCCAGCAGCTCGCCGCGGACAGGGTCCGAAGCTTTCTTT. It translates to CASSSPRTGSEAFF.

Only one count was recorded for this clonotype. The genes are TRBV14 and TRBJ1-1; perhaps TRBD1 as D (5 bases). CDR3 size: 13 residues. Germline V lookup: CDR1 SGHDN, CDR2 FVKESK. V was trimmed by 3 bases and J by 1 base, leaving 6 bases between them. Here the CDR3 reads CASSQGRNTEAFF. CDR3 in DNA: TGTGCCAGCAGCCAGGGGCGGAACACTGAAGCTTTCTTT.

The chain links TRBV15 to TRBJ1-5; D is undetermined. This CDR3 is 13 amino acids long. Between the trimmed V and J ends, which lost 5 bases and 6 bases, there was a span of 11 bases. Germline CDR1 is LNHNV and CDR2 is YYDKDF (reference sequence). CDR3 loop: CATSRGRGQPQHF. CDR3 in DNA: TGTGCCACCAGCCGTGGGAGAGGTCAGCCCCAGCATTTT. The whole variable domain, remainder taken from reference TRBV15 and TRBJ1-5, is DAMVIQNPRYQVTQFGKPVTLSCSQTLNHNVMYWYQQKSSQAPKLLFHYYDKDFNNEADTPDNFQSRRPNTSFCFLDIRSPGLGDTAMYLCATSRGRGQPQHFGDGTRLSIL.

The chain has TRBV3-1 and TRBJ2-5, with a weak D call TRBD2 (5 bases). Germline V CDR1 and CDR2: LGHDT, YNNKEL (reference sequence). The CDR3 is made up of 14 amino acids. Trimming stripped 3 bases from V and 3 bases from J, with 11 bases between. This chain's CDR3 is CASSQDPEEETQYF. CDR3 nucleotide sequence: TGTGCCAGCAGCCAGGACCCGGAGGAAGAGACCCAGTACTTC.

The chain links TRBV24-1 to TRBJ2-3; TRBD2 matches at 9 bases. The V gene end was trimmed by 6 bases and the J gene end by 2 bases; junction bases not matched to a gene: 11. CDR3 length: 17 amino acids. Germline CDR1 KGHDR, CDR2 SFDVKD. CDR3 DNA sequence: TGTGCCACCAGTCCCGGTCGGACTAGCGCTTTCACAGATACGCAGTATTTT. The encoded protein is CATSPGRTSAFTDTQYF.

In this sample, this clonotype turned up once. The chain has TRBV4-2 and TRBJ1-5, with D unclear. V was shortened by 1 base and J by 7 bases, with 5 bases between the two germline ends. The CDR3 runs to 12 residues. Germline V gene sequence: CDR1 LGHNA, CDR2 YNFKEQ. The CDR3 region is CASSQGEQPQHF. The CDR3 DNA is TGTGCCAGCAGCCAAGGTGAACAGCCCCAGCATTTT.

The chain has TRBV20-1 and TRBJ2-7, with D possibly being TRBD1 or TRBD2 (5 bases each). The V gene lost 5 bases and the J gene lost 6 bases, with 14 bases spanning the gap. Per germline, CDR1 DFQATT and CDR2 SNEGSKA (reference sequence). The CDR3 runs to 12 residues. CDR3 in amino acids: CSAGQMGREQYF. The CDR3 DNA reads as TGCAGTGCTGGTCAGATGGGACGCGAGCAGTACTTC.

The chain combines TRBV30 with TRBJ2-3, with a tentative D call TRBD1 (5 bases). V was cut by 4 bases and J by 6 bases, with 11 bases left in between. The CDR3 totals 12 residues. Germline CDR1 GTSNPN, CDR2 SVGIG (reference sequence). The CDR3 loop is CAWTHRKDTQYF. The DNA for the CDR3 is TGTGCCTGGACGCACAGGAAGGATACGCAGTATTTT.

The rearrangement links TRBV27 to TRBJ2-7, with D perhaps matching TRBD1 (6 bases). Trimming left V 5 bases short and J 0 bases short, with 11 bases between. Germline CDR1 MNHEY, CDR2 SMNVEV (reference sequence). The CDR3 length is 14 residues. In nucleotides, the CDR3 is TGTGCCAGCAGTGACAGGCACCTCTCCTACGAGCAGTACTTC. This codes for CASSDRHLSYEQYF.